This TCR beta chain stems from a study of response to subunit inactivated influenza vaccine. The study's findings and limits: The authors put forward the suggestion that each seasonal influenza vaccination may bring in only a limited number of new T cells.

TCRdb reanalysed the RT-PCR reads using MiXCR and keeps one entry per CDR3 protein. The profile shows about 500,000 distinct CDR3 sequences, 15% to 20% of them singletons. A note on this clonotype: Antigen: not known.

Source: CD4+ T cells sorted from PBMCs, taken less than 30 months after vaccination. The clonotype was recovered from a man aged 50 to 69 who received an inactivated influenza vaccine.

CDR3 residues: CASSKGTGDSNYGYTF. The CDR3 DNA follows: TGTGCCAGCAGCAAGGGGACAGGGGACTCGAACTATGGCTACACCTTC. The V call is TRBV21-1, the J call TRBJ1-2; the D call TRBD1 from the table was never checked on the DNA. TRBV21-1 counts as a pseudogene. There are 16 residues in the CDR3.